Included here is one TCR beta chain sequence, with context. V lost 4 bases, J lost 0 bases, and 2 bases stayed unmatched. Germline assignment: CDR1 SGHTA and CDR2 FQGNSA. The CDR3 runs to 15 residues. The data originate from a study of identical twins. TCRdb used MiXCR to reprocess the 5' RACE reads, holding one entry per CDR3 protein. The sample consists of 1,800,000 or so distinct CDR3 sequences, 32% of them appearing once. The receptor comes from a newborn girl in good health. The gene calls are TRBV7-2 and TRBJ2-7; TRBD2 agrees at 11 bases. Sequenced: cord blood. In nucleotides, the CDR3 is TGTGCCAGCAGCTGGACTAGCGGGTTCTCCTACGAGCAGTACTTC. Residues: CASSWTSGFSYEQYF. Full variable domain (outside the CDR3, taken from reference TRBV7-2 and TRBJ2-7): GAGVSQSPSNKVTEKGKDVELRCDPISGHTALYWYRQSLGQGLEFLIYFQGNSAPDKSGLPSDRFSAERTGGSVSTLTIQRTQQEDSAVYLCASSWTSGFSYEQYFGPGTRLTVT.